Presented here are 10 T cell receptor beta chains from one specimen sequenced in a study of T-cell memory formation after mild COVID-19. TCRdb reprocessed the 5' RACE reads with MiXCR, giving one entry per CDR3 protein. The sample has around 320,000 distinct CDR3 sequences; approximately 19% are singletons. The sequenced material came from PBMCs or a T cell subset sorted from them (not recorded which). The receptors come from a man between 18 and 29 years old who had mild COVID-19 (a few samples of this study predate the infection). Cell type and time point are not known.

This clonotype showed up just a few times. The chain carries TRBV7-2 and TRBJ2-1; D not certain. CDR1 is SGHTA, CDR2 FQGNSA, per germline. The CDR3 is made up of 13 amino acids. V shed 1 base and J shed 7 bases, with 8 bases lying between them. CDR3 DNA sequence: TGTGCCAGCAGCTTAGTTGTCCGGAATGAGCAGTTCTTC. It specifies CASSLVVRNEQFF.

This clonotype was recorded at least ten times. The chain employs TRBV4-1 and TRBJ1-6; D remains unclear. V was shortened by 1 base and J by 10 bases, with 14 bases between the two germline ends. Germline loops: CDR1 MGHRA, CDR2 YSYEKL. This CDR3 has 15 residues. The CDR3 DNA is TGCGCCAGCAGCCAAGGGAGTAGACCCCAATCACCCCTCCACTTT. It yields the protein CASSQGSRPQSPLHF.

This chain links TRBV20-1 with TRBJ2-1, with D perhaps being TRBD1 or TRBD2 (6 bases each). Trimming cost V 6 bases and J 4 bases, with 13 bases left between them. The CDR3 loop spans 13 amino acids. Per the germline V gene, CDR1 is DFQATT and CDR2 is SNEGSKA (reference sequence). For the CDR3, the DNA is TGCAGTGCCGGGGGCTGGAATTACAATGAGCAGTTCTTC. It yields the protein CSAGGWNYNEQFF.

A single count supports this clonotype. This chain joins TRBV5-1 and TRBJ2-3; no clear D. Trimming left V 4 bases short and J 0 bases short, with 15 bases between. The germline V gene encodes CDR1 SGHRS and CDR2 YFSETQ. CDR3 length: 16 amino acids. CDR3 region: CASSPDEVSSTDTQYF. Written as DNA, the CDR3 is TGCGCCAGCAGCCCGGACGAGGTCTCCAGCACAGATACGCAGTATTTT.

This clonotype was counted only a few times. The genes are TRBV20-1 and TRBJ2-1; TRBD2 might be the D (5 bases). The CDR3 runs to 16 residues. V was clipped by 4 bases and J by 9 bases, with 25 bases between them. CDR1 is DFQATT, CDR2 SNEGSKA, per germline (reference sequence). In DNA, the CDR3 is TGCAGTGCTACTTCGAGCGGCGGATCAAAGGTTGGTGAGCAGTTCTTC. Amino acids: CSATSSGGSKVGEQFF.

This clonotype turned up a few times. The chain couples TRBV24-1 to TRBJ2-5, with TRBD2 matching 8 bases. V dropped 3 bases and J dropped 2; count of bases not matched to a gene: 7. This CDR3 has 16 amino acids. From germline, CDR1 is KGHDR and CDR2 SFDVKD. The CDR3 here is CATSDAGGPPQETQYF. Written as DNA, the CDR3 is TGTGCCACCAGTGATGCGGGGGGCCCACCTCAAGAGACCCAGTACTTC.

This rearrangement joins TRBV5-1 to TRBJ1-1; D perhaps matches TRBD1 (6 bases). From germline, CDR1 is SGHRS and CDR2 YFSETQ. The CDR3 contains 15 residues. Trimming cost V 4 bases and J 7 bases, with 20 bases left between them. CDR3 sequence reads: CASSPTLSVRGEAFF. The CDR3, as DNA: TGCGCCAGCAGCCCAACCTTAAGTGTCAGGGGTGAAGCTTTCTTT.

This chain links TRBV24-1 with TRBJ2-1; 10 bases are shared with TRBD2. Per germline, CDR1 KGHDR and CDR2 SFDVKD. There are 13 residues in the CDR3. J was trimmed by 7 bases and V by 5 bases; bases with no gene match: 1. CDR3 protein: CATSATSGNEQFF. As DNA, the CDR3 is TGTGCCACCAGTGCGACTAGCGGGAATGAGCAGTTCTTC.

This clonotype was observed a few times. The chain has TRBV7-6 and TRBJ2-3; 9 nucleotides align to TRBD1. V trimming: 7 bases; J trimming: 4 bases; junction bases outside the gene matches: 6. This CDR3 has 14 residues. CDR1 SGHVS and CDR2 FNYEAQ come from the germline V gene. The CDR3 protein is CASKTGTGPDTQYF. CDR3 nucleotide sequence: TGTGCCAGCAAAACCGGGACAGGGCCAGATACGCAGTATTTT.

This clonotype occurred a few times. The chain uses TRBV4-1 and TRBJ2-5, with 8 bases identical to TRBD2. J lost 5 bases, V lost 5 bases, and 7 bases had no gene match. Germline CDR1 MGHRA, CDR2 YSYEKL. The CDR3 totals 14 residues. This chain's CDR3 is CASSLPTSAETQYF. For the CDR3, the DNA is TGCGCCAGCAGCTTACCGACTAGCGCCGAGACCCAGTACTTC.